One sample yielded the 5 T cell receptor beta chains listed below, sequenced in a study of T-cell reconstitution after alpha-beta-depleted transplantation in children (dated by TCRdb to between 2015 and 2016). The protocol used for the library was PCR. Sequencing relied on an Illumina HiSeq 2500. TCR library preparation used molecular barcoding, with unique molecular identifiers applied to normalize quantification of the TCRbeta repertoire. Through fastp at Q25 and MiXCR, TCRdb rebuilt clones from the public reads, retaining in-frame beta chains. Rows with a matching CDR3 protein are joined into one entry that keeps the most common DNA and genes. Here the sample has about 480,000 distinct CDR3 sequences; roughly an eighth occur a single time. The top ten clonotypes cover around 6.1% of the sample. The sample was PBMCs from the stem cell graft donor, taken from the stem cell graft. These receptors were collected from a human donor who donated a stem cell graft to a child with combined immunodeficiency.

The chain combines TRBV6-1 with TRBJ2-3; 11 positions agree with TRBD2. Germline V lookup: CDR1 MNHNS, CDR2 SASEGT. This CDR3 has 15 amino acids. V lost 8 bases to trimming and J lost 9 bases; unmatched junction nucleotides: 13. In DNA, the CDR3 is TGTGCCAGCCGTCGTTTTAGCGGGGGGGCCAAAACGCAGTATTTT. It specifies CASRRFSGGAKTQYF.

Ten or more counts support this clonotype. The chain employs TRBV6-1 and TRBJ1-4; the D is unclear. CDR1 is MNHNS, CDR2 SASEGT, per germline. Trimming stripped 5 bases from V and 4 bases from J, with 11 bases between. The length of the CDR3 is 14 residues. Here the CDR3 reads CASSTGQDNEKLFF. CDR3 sequence (DNA): TGTGCCAGCAGTACGGGCCAGGATAATGAAAAACTGTTTTTT.

This clonotype was recorded a few times. V gene TRBV20-1 combines with J gene TRBJ2-1; 8 bases fit TRBD2. Germline V gene lookup returns CDR1 DFQATT and CDR2 SNEGSKA (reference sequence). The CDR3 extends over 14 amino acids. V trimming: 1 base; J trimming: 9 bases; junction bases outside the gene matches: 8. The CDR3 DNA reads as TGCAGTGCTAGAGCGGGGGGGACTACATCTGAGCAGTTCTTC. It codes for CSARAGGTTSEQFF.

This clonotype was detected a few times. The rearrangement links TRBV5-1 to TRBJ2-7; possible D gene TRBD2, 5 bases. CDR3 length: 13 amino acids. CDR1 SGHRS and CDR2 YFSETQ come from the germline V gene. The V end was cut by 6 bases, the J end by 2 bases, with 12 bases between. The CDR3: CASTRGYTYEQYF. In DNA form, the CDR3 reads TGCGCCAGCACTCGGGGTTACACCTACGAGCAGTACTTC.

This clonotype was seen many times. V and J are TRBV7-9 and TRBJ2-5; the match to TRBD1 covers 7 bases. The J segment lost 1 base and the V segment lost 5 bases, leaving 1 base of the junction unmatched. Per germline, CDR1 SEHNR and CDR2 FQNEAQ (reference sequence). CDR3 size: 13 residues. The CDR3 sequence is CASSGTAQETQYF. CDR3 sequence (DNA): TGTGCCAGCAGCGGGACAGCCCAAGAGACCCAGTACTTC.